One and the same sample provided the 24 T cell receptor beta chains below, sequenced in a study of cytomegalovirus exposure and HLA in healthy donors. The study ran its PCR with 60 Vbeta and 13 Jbeta primers. Data came from immunoSEQ multiplex PCR; TCRdb stores just in-frame clones and leaves some out. The sample includes about 92,000 clones, roughly four fifths seen only once; the top ten take around 5.6%. Specimen: PBMCs. These receptor sequences come from a woman under 30 in good health and CMV-seropositive.

The chain joins TRBV7-9 to TRBJ2-7, with 10 bases identical to TRBD1. Germline V gene lookup returns CDR1 SEHNR and CDR2 FQNEAQ (reference sequence). Trimming removed 2 bases from V and 3 bases from J; junction bases left unmatched: 4. CDR3 length: 15 amino acids. CDR3 amino acids: CASSLTRDRGYEQYF. The CDR3 bases are TGTGCCAGCAGCTTAACTAGGGACAGGGGCTACGAGCAGTACTTC.

As to this clone: Additional DNA sequences in this sample encode the identical CDR3. The chain combines TRBV18 with TRBJ2-7; TRBD2 agrees at 12 bases. Trimming removed 2 bases from V and 2 bases from J; junction bases left unmatched: 1. From germline, CDR1 is KGHSH and CDR2 LQKENI. CDR3 size: 15 residues. DNA of the CDR3: TGTGCCAGCTCACCAGGACTAGCGGGAACCTACGAGCAGTACTTC. Protein: CASSPGLAGTYEQYF.

This chain links TRBV7-6 with TRBJ2-5; tentatively, D is TRBD2 (5 bases). V lost 0 bases and J 12 bases, leaving 11 bases between the germline ends. This CDR3 spans 12 amino acids. In germline, CDR1 is SGHVS, CDR2 FNYEAQ. The CDR3 sequence is CASSLADGREYF. DNA of the CDR3: TGTGCCAGCAGCTTAGCGGACGGGCGGGAGTACTTC.

The rearrangement joins TRBV7-3 to TRBJ2-2; possible D gene TRBD2, 7 bases. The germline CDR1 and CDR2 sequences are SGHTA and FQGTGA. The CDR3 runs to 15 residues. The V end lost 5 bases, the J end lost 3 bases, and 13 bases lay between the germline ends. The chain's CDR3 is CASSAGGPDTGELFF. DNA for the CDR3: TGTGCCAGCAGCGCCGGGGGGCCGGACACCGGGGAGCTGTTTTTT.

The CDR3 spells CASSLEAGPYNEQFF. As DNA, the CDR3 is TGTGCCAGCAGCTTAGAAGCGGGCCCCTACAATGAGCAGTTCTTC. The V call is TRBV11-3, the J call TRBJ2-1, with TRBD2 as a possible D gene (6 bases). Trimming took off 0 bases at V and 2 bases at J, with 8 bases between the two ends. Germline values: CDR1 SGHNT, CDR2 YENEEA. The CDR3 extends over 15 amino acids.

This chain links TRBV28 with TRBJ2-5; D unclear. CDR3 length: 12 amino acids. CDR1 MDHEN and CDR2 SYDVKM come from the germline V gene. The V end lost 5 bases, the J end lost 9 bases, and 13 bases lay between the germline ends. The CDR3 loop is CASSQRLVAQYF. CDR3 DNA sequence: TGTGCCAGCAGTCAGAGGTTAGTGGCCCAGTACTTC.

This clone was recorded once. The chain couples TRBV5-4 to TRBJ2-2, with D hard to call. The V end lost 0 bases, the J end lost 3 bases, and 6 bases lay between the germline ends. In germline, CDR1 is SGHNT, CDR2 YYREEE (reference sequence). The length of the CDR3 is 14 residues. The CDR3 spells CASSLGADTGELFF. In DNA form, the CDR3 reads TGTGCCAGCAGCTTGGGGGCCGACACCGGGGAGCTGTTTTTT.

The chain combines TRBV25-1 with TRBJ2-7, with 9 nucleotides matching TRBD1. CDR1 is MGHDK, CDR2 SYGVNS, per germline. J gave up 2 bases and V 7 bases, and 3 bases lay outside the gene matches. The CDR3 is made up of 13 amino acids. The CDR3 bases are TGTGCCAGCACCCGACAGGGGGCCTACGAGCAGTACTTC. Translating it yields CASTRQGAYEQYF.

The rearrangement links TRBV6-6 to TRBJ2-3, with D possibly matching TRBD1 (6 bases). Trimming shortened V by 5 bases and J by 6 bases, and 15 bases separated the two germline ends. The CDR3 is 14 amino acids. Germline CDR1 reads MNHNY; CDR2 reads SVGAGI (reference sequence). The CDR3 nucleotides are TGTGCCAGCAGTACCTCAGGGGTTGCGGATACGCAGTATTTT. Translating it yields CASSTSGVADTQYF.

The chain uses TRBV4-1 and TRBJ2-1, with TRBD2 as a possible D gene (7 bases). Trimming removed 3 bases from V and 1 base from J, with 16 bases in between. CDR1 is MGHRA, CDR2 YSYEKL, per germline. This CDR3 is 17 amino acids long. CDR3 bases: TGCGCCAGCAGCCACCCATTAGGGGGGGATTCCTACAATGAGCAGTTCTTC. Translation gives CASSHPLGGDSYNEQFF.

This clone appeared a single time. CDR3 in amino acids: CASSLGQGFPYEQYF. The CDR3 coding sequence is TGTGCCAGCAGCTTGGGACAGGGATTTCCCTACGAGCAGTACTTC. V and J are TRBV5-6 and TRBJ2-7; 7 nucleotides align to TRBD1. This CDR3 contains 15 residues. From germline, CDR1 is SGHDT and CDR2 YYEEEE. Losses at the gene ends were 0 bases for V and 2 bases for J; bases not matched to a gene: 5.

The CDR3: CASSSNRGWPYEQYF. CDR3 DNA: TGTGCCAGCAGCTCCAACAGGGGGTGGCCCTACGAGCAGTACTTC. This chain joins TRBV11-1 and TRBJ2-7, with 8 positions matching TRBD1. This CDR3 region has 15 residues. CDR1 is SGHAT, CDR2 FQDESV, per germline (reference sequence). Losses at the gene ends were 4 bases for V and 2 bases for J; bases not matched to a gene: 7.

The CDR3 region is CAWETGVGNTIYF. CDR3 nucleotides: TGTGCCTGGGAAACAGGGGTCGGAAACACCATATATTTT. The chain combines TRBV30 with TRBJ1-3; 7 positions agree with TRBD1. V lost 5 bases to trimming and J lost 4 bases; unmatched junction nucleotides: 5. CDR1 and CDR2 (germline): GTSNPN, SVGIG (reference sequence). CDR3 length equals 13 residues.

This clone was seen a handful of times. The chain links TRBV4-1 to TRBJ2-1, with a weak D call TRBD2 (5 bases). V lost 3 bases to trimming and J lost 10 bases, with 10 bases between them. CDR1 is MGHRA, CDR2 YSYEKL, per germline. The CDR3 runs to 12 residues. In DNA form, the CDR3 reads TGCGCCAGCAGCCAGGGCACGGGAGAGCAGTTCTTC. As protein: CASSQGTGEQFF.

The CDR3 DNA is TGTGCCAGCAGCCCGCGGGGGGAGACCCAGTACTTC. This translates into CASSPRGETQYF. This chain links TRBV7-9 with TRBJ2-5; 7 bases agree with TRBD2. The V segment lost 5 bases and the J segment 5 bases; nucleotides outside the gene matches: 2. The length of the CDR3 is 12 residues. Germline V lookup: CDR1 SEHNR, CDR2 FQNEAQ (reference sequence).

The chain employs TRBV4-1 and TRBJ1-5, with D possibly being TRBD1 (5 bases). The germline V gene has CDR1 MGHRA and CDR2 YSYEKL. Trimming took 3 bases from V and 4 from J, leaving 19 bases between them. The CDR3 contains 17 residues. The CDR3 region has the DNA TGCGCCAGCAGCCAGGGGCTAGCGGGAACTGGGAATCAGCCCCAGCATTTT. Encoded protein: CASSQGLAGTGNQPQHF.

The rearrangement joins TRBV6-5 to TRBJ1-2, with 8 bases aligning to TRBD1. Per germline, CDR1 MNHEY and CDR2 SVGAGI. V gave up 5 bases and J gave up 5 bases; unmatched junction bases: 7. The CDR3 has 14 amino acids. CDR3 coding DNA: TGTGCCAGCAGTACAGGACAGGGTCCATATGGCTACACCTTC. Translated, it gives CASSTGQGPYGYTF.

V is TRBV25-1 and J is TRBJ2-1; no definite D call. The germline V gene encodes CDR1 MGHDK and CDR2 SYGVNS. Trimming left V 5 bases short and J 0 bases short, with 14 bases between. The CDR3 covers 16 residues. The CDR3 nucleotides read TGTGCCAGCAGTAAGGAACCGACGGGCTCCTACAATGAGCAGTTCTTC. Residues: CASSKEPTGSYNEQFF. The full variable domain, its missing parts supplied by reference TRBV25-1 and TRBJ2-1, is EADIYQTPRYLVIGTGKKITLECSQTMGHDKMYWYQQDPGMELHLIHYSYGVNSTEKGDLSSESTVSRIRTEHFPLTLESARPSHTSQYLCASSKEPTGSYNEQFFGPGTRLTVL.

The chain recombines TRBV5-4 with TRBJ2-2; possibly TRBD2 for D (7 bases). The CDR3 covers 15 residues. The germline CDR1 and CDR2 sequences are SGHNT and YYREEE (reference sequence). V lost 0 bases and J lost 6, with 12 bases in between. The CDR3 loop is CASSLGGGAAGELFF. The CDR3 DNA sequence: TGTGCCAGCAGCTTGGGTGGGGGGGCCGCCGGGGAGCTGTTTTTT.

The chain links TRBV7-9 to TRBJ2-7, with 11 positions matching TRBD1. Germline CDR1 is SEHNR and CDR2 is FQNEAQ (reference sequence). The CDR3 is 15 residues long. Losses at the gene ends were 1 base for V and 9 bases for J; bases not matched to a gene: 8. CDR3 sequence: CASSLVGTGGRGQYF. In DNA form, the CDR3 reads TGTGCCAGCAGCTTAGTCGGGACAGGGGGTAGGGGGCAGTACTTC.

CDR3 bases: TGTGCCAGCAGCTTTGGGACTTCCCATGAGCAGTTCTTC. Its translation is CASSFGTSHEQFF. This rearrangement joins TRBV5-6 to TRBJ2-1; D perhaps matches TRBD2 (6 bases). V dropped 2 bases and J dropped 8 bases, with 11 bases sitting between them. From germline, CDR1 is SGHDT and CDR2 YYEEEE. The CDR3 spans 13 residues.

This chain joins TRBV9 and TRBJ2-1, with 10 bases identical to TRBD2. The CDR3 length is 15 residues. In germline, CDR1 is SGDLS, CDR2 YYNGEE. The V segment lost 4 bases and the J segment 5 bases; nucleotides outside the gene matches: 6. CDR3 loop: CASSPGLADNNEQFF. Here the CDR3 DNA reads TGTGCCAGCAGCCCCGGACTAGCGGATAACAATGAGCAGTTCTTC. The variable domain in full, completed from reference TRBV9 and TRBJ2-1, reads DSGVTQTPKHLITATGQRVTLRCSPRSGDLSVYWYQQSLDQGLQFLIQYYNGEERAKGNILERFSAQQFPDLHSELNLSSLELGDSALYFCASSPGLADNNEQFFGPGTRLTVL.

The CDR3 loop is CASRQGQNTEAFF. The CDR3 DNA follows: TGTGCCAGCCGCCAGGGACAAAACACTGAAGCTTTCTTT. This chain connects TRBV7-3 to TRBJ1-1, with a weak D call TRBD1 (6 bases). CDR3 length: 13 amino acids. Trimming left V 8 bases short and J 2 bases short, with 12 bases between. CDR1 SGHTA and CDR2 FQGTGA come from the germline V gene.

The chain recombines TRBV6-1 with TRBJ1-6; D unclear. CDR3 length equals 15 residues. CDR1 and CDR2 from the germline V gene are MNHNS and SASEGT. V was shortened by 6 bases and J by 7 bases, with 16 bases between the two germline ends. This CDR3 reads CASRMLGTGNSPLHF. In DNA, the CDR3 is TGTGCCAGCAGAATGCTAGGAACTGGGAATTCACCCCTCCACTTT.